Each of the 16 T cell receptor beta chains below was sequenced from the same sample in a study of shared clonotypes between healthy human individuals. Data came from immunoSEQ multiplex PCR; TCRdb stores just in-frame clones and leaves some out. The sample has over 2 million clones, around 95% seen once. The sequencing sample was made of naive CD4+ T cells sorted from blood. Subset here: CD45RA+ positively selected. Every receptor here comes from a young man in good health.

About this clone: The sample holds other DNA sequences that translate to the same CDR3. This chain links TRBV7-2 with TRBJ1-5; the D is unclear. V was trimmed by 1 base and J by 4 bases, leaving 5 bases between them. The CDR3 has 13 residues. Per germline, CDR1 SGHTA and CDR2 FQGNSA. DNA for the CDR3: TGTGCCAGCAGCTTAGTCTCGAATCAGCCCCAGCATTTT. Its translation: CASSLVSNQPQHF.

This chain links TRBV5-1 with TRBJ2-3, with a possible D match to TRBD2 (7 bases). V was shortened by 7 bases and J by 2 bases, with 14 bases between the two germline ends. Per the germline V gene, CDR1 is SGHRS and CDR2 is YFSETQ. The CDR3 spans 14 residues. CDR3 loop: CASFGGPNTDTQYF. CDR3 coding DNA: TGCGCCAGCTTCGGGGGGCCAAACACAGATACGCAGTATTTT.

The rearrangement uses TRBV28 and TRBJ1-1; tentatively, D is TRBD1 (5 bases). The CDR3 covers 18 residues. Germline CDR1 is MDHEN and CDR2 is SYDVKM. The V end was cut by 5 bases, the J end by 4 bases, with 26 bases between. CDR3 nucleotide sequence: TGTGCCAGCAGTCCGCGTTTAACTCTCAGGGTGGCCAGCACTGAAGCTTTCTTT. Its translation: CASSPRLTLRVASTEAFF.

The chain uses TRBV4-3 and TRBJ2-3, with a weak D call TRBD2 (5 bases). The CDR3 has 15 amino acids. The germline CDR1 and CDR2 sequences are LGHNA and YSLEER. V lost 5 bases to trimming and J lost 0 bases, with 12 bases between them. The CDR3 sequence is CASSSEGASTDTQYF. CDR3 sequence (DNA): TGCGCCAGCAGCTCTGAGGGAGCTAGCACAGATACGCAGTATTTT.

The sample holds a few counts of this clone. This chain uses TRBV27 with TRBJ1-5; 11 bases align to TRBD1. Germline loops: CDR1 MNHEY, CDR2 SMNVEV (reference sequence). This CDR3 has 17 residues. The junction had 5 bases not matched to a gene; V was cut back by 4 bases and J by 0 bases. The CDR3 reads CASSSGQGVYSNQPQHF. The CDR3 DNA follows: TGTGCCAGCAGTTCGGGACAGGGGGTATATAGCAATCAGCCCCAGCATTTT.

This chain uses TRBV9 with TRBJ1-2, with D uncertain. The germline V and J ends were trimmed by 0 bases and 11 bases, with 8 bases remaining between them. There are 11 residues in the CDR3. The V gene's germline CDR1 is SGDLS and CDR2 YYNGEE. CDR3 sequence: CASSVDRSYTF. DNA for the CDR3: TGTGCCAGCAGCGTAGATAGGAGTTACACCTTC.

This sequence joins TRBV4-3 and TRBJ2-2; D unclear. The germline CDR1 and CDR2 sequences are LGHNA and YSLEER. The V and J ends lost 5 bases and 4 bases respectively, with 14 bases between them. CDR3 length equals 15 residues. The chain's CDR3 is CASSAYLSATGELFF. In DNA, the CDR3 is TGCGCCAGCAGCGCGTATCTGTCGGCCACCGGGGAGCTGTTTTTT.

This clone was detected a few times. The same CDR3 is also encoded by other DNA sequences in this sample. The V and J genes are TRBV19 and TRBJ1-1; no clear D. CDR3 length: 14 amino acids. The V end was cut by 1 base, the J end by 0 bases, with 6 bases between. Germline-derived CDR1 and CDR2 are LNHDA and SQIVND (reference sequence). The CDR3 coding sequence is TGTGCCAGTAGTATAGGGACGGTGAACACTGAAGCTTTCTTT. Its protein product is CASSIGTVNTEAFF.

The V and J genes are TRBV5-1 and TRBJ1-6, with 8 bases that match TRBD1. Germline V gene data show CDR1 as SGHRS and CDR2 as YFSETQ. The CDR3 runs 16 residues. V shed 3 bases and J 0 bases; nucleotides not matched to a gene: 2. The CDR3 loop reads CASSSTGGSYNSPLHF. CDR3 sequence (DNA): TGCGCCAGCAGCTCCACAGGGGGCTCCTATAATTCACCCCTCCACTTT.

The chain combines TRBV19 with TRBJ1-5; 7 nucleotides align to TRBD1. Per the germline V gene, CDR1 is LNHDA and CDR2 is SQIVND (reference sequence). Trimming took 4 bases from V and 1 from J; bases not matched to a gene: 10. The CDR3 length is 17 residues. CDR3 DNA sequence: TGTGCCAGTAGTAACCAAGAGGGGGCGAGAAGCAATCAGCCCCAGCATTTT. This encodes CASSNQEGARSNQPQHF.

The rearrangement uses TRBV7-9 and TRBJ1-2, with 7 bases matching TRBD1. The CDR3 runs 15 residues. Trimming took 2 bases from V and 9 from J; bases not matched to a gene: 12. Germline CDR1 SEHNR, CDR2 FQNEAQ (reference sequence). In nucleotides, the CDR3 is TGTGCCAGCAGCTTACGGGTCCGGGACAGTATGCGCTACACCTTC. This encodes CASSLRVRDSMRYTF.

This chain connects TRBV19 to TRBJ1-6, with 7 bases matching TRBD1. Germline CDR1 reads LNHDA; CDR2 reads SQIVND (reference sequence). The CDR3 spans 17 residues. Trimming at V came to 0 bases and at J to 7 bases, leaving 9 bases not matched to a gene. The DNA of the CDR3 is TGTGCCAGTAGTATAGATATCGGTCAGGGGGGAAATTCACCCCTCCACTTT. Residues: CASSIDIGQGGNSPLHF.

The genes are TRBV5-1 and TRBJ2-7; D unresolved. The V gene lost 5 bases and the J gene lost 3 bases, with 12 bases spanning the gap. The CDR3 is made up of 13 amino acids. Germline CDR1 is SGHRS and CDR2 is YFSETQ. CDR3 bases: TGCGCCAGCAGAAAAGACATTTACTACGAGCAGTACTTC. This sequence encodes CASRKDIYYEQYF.

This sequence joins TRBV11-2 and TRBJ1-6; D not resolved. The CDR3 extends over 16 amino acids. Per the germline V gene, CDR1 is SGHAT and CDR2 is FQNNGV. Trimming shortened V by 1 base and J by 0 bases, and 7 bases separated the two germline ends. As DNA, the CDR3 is TGTGCCAGCAGCTTAGTTGGGAGCTCCTATAATTCACCCCTCCACTTT. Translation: CASSLVGSSYNSPLHF.

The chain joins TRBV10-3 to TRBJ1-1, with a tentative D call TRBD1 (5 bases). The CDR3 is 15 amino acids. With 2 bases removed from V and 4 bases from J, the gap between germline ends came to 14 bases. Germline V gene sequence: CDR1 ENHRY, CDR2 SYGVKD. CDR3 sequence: CAISEGSGGGTEAFF. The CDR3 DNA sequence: TGTGCCATCAGTGAGGGGTCCGGGGGGGGCACTGAAGCTTTCTTT.

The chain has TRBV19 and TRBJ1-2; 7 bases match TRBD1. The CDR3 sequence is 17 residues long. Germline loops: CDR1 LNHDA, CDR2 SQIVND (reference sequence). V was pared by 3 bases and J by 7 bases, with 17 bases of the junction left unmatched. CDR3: CASSIAGTARGVSGYTF. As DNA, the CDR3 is TGTGCCAGTAGTATTGCCGGGACAGCCAGAGGTGTTAGTGGCTACACCTTC.